These 21 T cell receptor beta chains share one sample of origin, sequenced in a study of cytomegalovirus exposure and HLA in healthy donors. Vbeta (60) and Jbeta (13) primers were used in the PCR. The assay was immunoSEQ multiplex PCR, and TCRdb's table has in-frame clones only and misses some. The sample holds around 63,000 clones; approximately 79% are singletons and the top ten take roughly 3%. Sequenced: PBMCs. The origin of the receptors is a woman between 25 and 40 years old in good health and CMV-seronegative.

The chain employs TRBV7-6 and TRBJ2-3; no clear D gene. Trimming shortened V by 5 bases and J by 1 base, and 10 bases separated the two germline ends. The CDR3 covers 14 residues. CDR1 is SGHVS and CDR2 is FNYEAQ in the germline V gene. CDR3 DNA: TGTGCCAGCAGCCCCACGGTGGGCACAGATACGCAGTATTTT. This encodes CASSPTVGTDTQYF.

This chain joins TRBV7-8 and TRBJ1-6; D gene uncertain. The V gene lost 2 bases and the J gene lost 6 bases, with 8 bases spanning the gap. The CDR3 spans 14 residues. Germline-derived CDR1 and CDR2 are SGHVS and FQNEAQ. DNA of the CDR3: TGTGCCAGCAGCTTAATACAGCCTAATTCACCCCTCCACTTT. Translation: CASSLIQPNSPLHF.

A note on this clone: The germline gene is not matched at one end of the junction; a read error may be the cause. J is TRBJ1-4 and V is TRBV7-9; no clear D. The CDR3 has 12 amino acids. The germline V gene encodes CDR1 SEHNR and CDR2 FQNEAQ (reference sequence). CDR3: CSSSTESEKLFF. CDR3 nucleotides: TGTTCCAGCAGCACAGAGAGTGAAAAACTGTTTTTT.

The chain has TRBV29-1 and TRBJ2-2, with TRBD1 as a possible D gene (5 bases). Germline CDR1 SQVTM, CDR2 ANQGSEA. CDR3 length equals 15 residues. Trimming left V 7 bases short and J 0 bases short, with 15 bases between. The CDR3 protein is CSAQSRVANTGELFF. The CDR3 nucleotides are TGCAGCGCCCAATCCAGGGTAGCGAACACCGGGGAGCTGTTTTTT.

J is TRBJ2-3 and V is TRBV6-5, with D maybe TRBD1 (5 bases). The CDR3 is 12 residues long. The germline gives CDR1 MNHEY, CDR2 SVGAGI. V shed 8 bases and J shed 0 bases, with 6 bases lying between them. The CDR3: CASGQSTDTQYF. CDR3 coding DNA: TGTGCCAGCGGACAAAGCACAGATACGCAGTATTTT.

The chain couples TRBV27 to TRBJ1-1; D not resolved. The germline V gene has CDR1 MNHEY and CDR2 SMNVEV (reference sequence). The CDR3 sequence is 15 residues long. V dropped 3 bases and J dropped 0 bases, with 11 bases sitting between them. For the CDR3, the DNA is TGTGCCAGCAGTTTCCTAGGAGGGATGAACACTGAAGCTTTCTTT. Translation: CASSFLGGMNTEAFF.

The CDR3 bases are TGTGCCAGCAGCTTGGGACTAGCGTGGGGGAGCTCCTACAATGAGCAGTTCTTC. Translation gives CASSLGLAWGSSYNEQFF. J is TRBJ2-1 and V is TRBV7-9; 10 bases match TRBD2. Trimming cost V 3 bases and J 0 bases; bases outside gene matches: 8. Germline V gene sequence: CDR1 SEHNR, CDR2 FQNEAQ (reference sequence). This CDR3 is 18 amino acids long.

The CDR3 DNA follows: TGTGCCAGCAGCGTTTCTTCGACGGGTGAAAAACTGTTTTTT. It is translated as CASSVSSTGEKLFF. This chain connects TRBV9 to TRBJ1-4, with D unclear. V lost 2 bases, J lost 7 bases, and 12 bases lay in between. The CDR3 has 14 amino acids. Per germline, CDR1 SGDLS and CDR2 YYNGEE.

CDR3 sequence reads: CASSGQYDQPQHF. CDR3 nucleotides: TGTGCCAGCAGTGGACAGTACGATCAGCCCCAGCATTTT. The rearrangement uses TRBV6-6 and TRBJ1-5; possible D gene TRBD1, 6 bases. This CDR3 region has 13 residues. Germline V CDR1 and CDR2: MNHNY, SVGAGI (reference sequence). V lost 5 bases to trimming and J lost 5 bases, with 10 bases between them.

The chain joins TRBV20-1 to TRBJ1-1, with 7 positions matching TRBD1. The CDR3 is 11 residues long. Per the germline V gene, CDR1 is DFQATT and CDR2 is SNEGSKA (reference sequence). DNA for the CDR3: TGCTCATCAGGGGGGAACACTGAAGCTTTCTTT. It yields the protein CSSGGNTEAFF.

This chain joins TRBV4-1 and TRBJ2-5; D gene ambiguous. V lost 3 bases, J lost 4 bases, and 9 bases lay in between. Germline lookup yields CDR1 MGHRA and CDR2 YSYEKL. The CDR3 spans 13 residues. The CDR3 protein is CASSQAPLETQYF. DNA of the CDR3: TGCGCCAGCAGCCAGGCCCCCCTAGAGACCCAGTACTTC.

V usage is TRBV11-2 and J usage is TRBJ1-1; a weak D match, TRBD1 (6 bases). The germline V gene has CDR1 SGHAT and CDR2 FQNNGV. The CDR3 consists of 16 residues. Trimming took 1 base from V and 2 from J, leaving 14 bases between them. The CDR3 loop is CASSLGAGDPNTEAFF. The CDR3 DNA reads as TGTGCCAGCAGCTTAGGGGCAGGGGACCCAAACACTGAAGCTTTCTTT.

J is TRBJ1-3 and V is TRBV9; D gene ambiguous. The germline V gene has CDR1 SGDLS and CDR2 YYNGEE. Trimming pared 4 bases from V and 4 bases from J, leaving 15 bases between. The CDR3 sequence is 15 residues long. Here the CDR3 reads CASSPYASTGNTIYF. The CDR3, as DNA: TGTGCCAGCAGCCCATACGCTTCTACGGGAAACACCATATATTTT.

The chain uses TRBV7-9 and TRBJ2-2; 7 bases align to TRBD2. Trimming at V came to 7 bases and at J to 6 bases, leaving 5 bases not matched to a gene. The CDR3 sequence is 13 residues long. Per the germline V gene, CDR1 is SEHNR and CDR2 is FQNEAQ (reference sequence). The CDR3 is CASTLGGAGELFF. The CDR3 bases are TGTGCCAGCACCTTGGGAGGGGCCGGGGAGCTGTTTTTT. Variable domain in full (rest from reference TRBV7-9 and TRBJ2-2): DTGVSQNPRHKITKRGQNVTFRCDPISEHNRLYWYRQTLGQGPEFLTYFQNEAQLEKSRLLSDRFSAERPKGSFSTLEIQRTEQGDSAMYLCASTLGGAGELFFGEGSRLTVL.

V is TRBV9 and J is TRBJ1-1, with TRBD1 identical over 8 bases. CDR3 length equals 16 residues. The V segment lost 3 bases and the J segment 4 bases; nucleotides outside the gene matches: 11. Germline lookup yields CDR1 SGDLS and CDR2 YYNGEE. CDR3 in amino acids: CASSGNRGSMSTEAFF. The CDR3 nucleotides are TGTGCCAGCAGCGGAAACAGGGGGAGTATGAGCACTGAAGCTTTCTTT.

The chain couples TRBV5-6 to TRBJ1-1, with D perhaps TRBD1 (5 bases). The germline gives CDR1 SGHDT, CDR2 YYEEEE. The CDR3 extends over 14 amino acids. Trimming pared 0 bases from V and 1 base from J, leaving 7 bases between. The CDR3 DNA reads TGTGCCAGCAGCTTGGGGGGCAGGAACACTGAAGCTTTCTTT. Translation gives CASSLGGRNTEAFF.

CDR3 protein: CASRMSGAPGYEQYF. DNA for the CDR3: TGTGCCAGCAGAATGAGCGGGGCCCCAGGCTACGAGCAGTACTTC. The genes are TRBV6-5 and TRBJ2-5, with 7 bases matching TRBD2. The J call may be wrong; the DNA end is better matched by TRBJ2-7. The CDR3 length is 15 residues. Germline lookup yields CDR1 MNHEY and CDR2 SVGAGI.

The rearrangement uses TRBV28 and TRBJ1-2, with D possibly being TRBD1 (5 bases). With 2 bases removed from V and 8 bases from J, the gap between germline ends came to 15 bases. The CDR3 spans 14 residues. Germline-derived CDR1 and CDR2 are MDHEN and SYDVKM. The CDR3 sequence is CASSLGREVRGYTF. The CDR3, as DNA: TGTGCCAGCAGTTTAGGCAGGGAGGTACGGGGCTACACCTTC.

The V call is TRBV7-2, the J call TRBJ1-5; a possible D gene is TRBD1 (6 bases). V lost 2 bases, J lost 4 bases, and 9 bases lay in between. The CDR3 runs 14 residues. The germline V gene encodes CDR1 SGHTA and CDR2 FQGNSA. Written as DNA, the CDR3 is TGTGCCAGCAGCTTAATAGGACAGAATCAGCCCCAGCATTTT. Translation gives CASSLIGQNQPQHF.

The chain uses TRBV5-1 and TRBJ2-7; 9 bases align to TRBD2. After removal of 0 bases from V and 6 bases from J, the junction contained 7 bases not matched to a gene. Germline CDR1 SGHRS, CDR2 YFSETQ. This CDR3 is built from 15 residues. CDR3 amino acids: CASSLEGLAPLEQYF. The CDR3, as DNA: TGCGCCAGCAGCTTGGAAGGACTAGCGCCTCTCGAGCAGTACTTC.

This sequence joins TRBV12-1 and TRBJ1-1; no DNA check was done on the table's D call, TRBD1. TRBV12-1 is a documented pseudogene. This CDR3 has 15 residues. CDR3 residues: CASSPSYRVVTEAFF. CDR3 coding DNA: TGTGCCAGCAGCCCATCCTACAGGGTAGTCACTGAAGCTTTCTTT.